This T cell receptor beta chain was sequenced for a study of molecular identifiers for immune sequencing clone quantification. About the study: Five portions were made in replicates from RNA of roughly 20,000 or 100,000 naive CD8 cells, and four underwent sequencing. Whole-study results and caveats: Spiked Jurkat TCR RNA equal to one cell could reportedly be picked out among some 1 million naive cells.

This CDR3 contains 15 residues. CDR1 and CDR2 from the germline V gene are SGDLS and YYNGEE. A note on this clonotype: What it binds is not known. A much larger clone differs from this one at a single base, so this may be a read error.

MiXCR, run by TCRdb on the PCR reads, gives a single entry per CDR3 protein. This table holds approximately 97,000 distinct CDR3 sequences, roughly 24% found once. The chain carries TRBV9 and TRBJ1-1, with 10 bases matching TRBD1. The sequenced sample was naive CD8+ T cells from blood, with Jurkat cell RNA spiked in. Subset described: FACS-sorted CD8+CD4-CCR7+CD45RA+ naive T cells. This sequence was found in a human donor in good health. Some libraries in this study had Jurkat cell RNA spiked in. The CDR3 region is CASSVGGQGGTKAFF. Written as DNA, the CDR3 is TGTGCCAGCAGCGTAGGCGGACAGGGGGGCACTAAAGCTTTCTTT.